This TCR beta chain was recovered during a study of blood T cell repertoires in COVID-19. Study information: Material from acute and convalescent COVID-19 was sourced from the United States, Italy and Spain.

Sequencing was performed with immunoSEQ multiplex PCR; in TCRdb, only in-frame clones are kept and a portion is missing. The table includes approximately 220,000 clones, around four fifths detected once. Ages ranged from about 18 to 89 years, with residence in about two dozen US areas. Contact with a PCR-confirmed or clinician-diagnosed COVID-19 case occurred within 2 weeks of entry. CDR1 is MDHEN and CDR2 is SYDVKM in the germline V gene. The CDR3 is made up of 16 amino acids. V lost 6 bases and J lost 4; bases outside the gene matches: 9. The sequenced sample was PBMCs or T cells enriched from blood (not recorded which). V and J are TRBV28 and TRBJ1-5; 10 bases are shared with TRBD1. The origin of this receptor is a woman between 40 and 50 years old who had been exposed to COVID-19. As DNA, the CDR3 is TGTGCCAGCAGAAGGCCCGGGACAGGGGCGAATCAGCCCCAGCATTTT. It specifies CASRRPGTGANQPQHF. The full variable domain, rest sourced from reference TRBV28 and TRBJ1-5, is DVKVTQSSRYLVKRTGEKVFLECVQDMDHENMFWYRQDPGLGLRLIYFSYDVKMKEKGDIPEGYSVSREKKERFSLILESASTNQTSMYLCASRRPGTGANQPQHFGDGTRLSIL.